This T cell receptor (beta chain) comes out of a study of early T cells in non-severe SARS-CoV-2 infection. This CDR3 has 16 amino acids. V shed 3 bases, J shed 3 bases, and the junction held 4 bases outside the gene matches. Germline lookup yields CDR1 SGHTS and CDR2 YDEGEE. TCRdb analysed the 5' RACE reads with MiXCR anew, one entry per CDR3 protein. The sample yields about 70,000 distinct CDR3 sequences, more than 12% seen once. This clonotype has a handful of counts. This specimen was whole blood, taken at baseline. The rearrangement uses TRBV5-8 and TRBJ2-2; TRBD1 matches at 11 bases. The receptor's source is an adult who was a healthcare worker with PCR-confirmed SARS-CoV-2 infection or an uninfected control (not recorded which). CDR3 coding DNA: TGTGCCAGCAGCTGGTGGACAGGGGGCGACACCGGGGAGCTGTTTTTT. Its translation: CASSWWTGGDTGELFF.